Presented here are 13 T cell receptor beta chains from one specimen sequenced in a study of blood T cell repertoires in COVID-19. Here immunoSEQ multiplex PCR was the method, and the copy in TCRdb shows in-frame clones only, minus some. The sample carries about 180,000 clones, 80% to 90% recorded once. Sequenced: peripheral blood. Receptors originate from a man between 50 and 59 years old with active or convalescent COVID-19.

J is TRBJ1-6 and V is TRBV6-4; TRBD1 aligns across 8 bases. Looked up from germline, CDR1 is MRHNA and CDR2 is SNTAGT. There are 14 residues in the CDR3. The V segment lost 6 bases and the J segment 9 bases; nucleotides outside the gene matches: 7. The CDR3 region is CASRATGAGSPLHF. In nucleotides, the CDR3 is TGTGCCAGCAGGGCGACAGGGGCCGGTTCACCCCTCCACTTT.

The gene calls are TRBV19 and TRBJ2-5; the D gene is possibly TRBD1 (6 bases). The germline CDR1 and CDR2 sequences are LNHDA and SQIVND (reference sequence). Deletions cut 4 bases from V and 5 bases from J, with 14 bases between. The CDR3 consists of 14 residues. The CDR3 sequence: CASSTPGVGETQYF. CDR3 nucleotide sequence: TGTGCCAGTAGTACACCAGGGGTAGGGGAGACCCAGTACTTC.

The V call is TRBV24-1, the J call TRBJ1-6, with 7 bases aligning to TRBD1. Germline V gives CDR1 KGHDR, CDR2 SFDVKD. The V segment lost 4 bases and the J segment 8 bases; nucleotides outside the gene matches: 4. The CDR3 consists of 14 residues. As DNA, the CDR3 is TGTGCCACCAGTGAAGGGGACAGTTATTCACCCCTCCACTTT. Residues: CATSEGDSYSPLHF.

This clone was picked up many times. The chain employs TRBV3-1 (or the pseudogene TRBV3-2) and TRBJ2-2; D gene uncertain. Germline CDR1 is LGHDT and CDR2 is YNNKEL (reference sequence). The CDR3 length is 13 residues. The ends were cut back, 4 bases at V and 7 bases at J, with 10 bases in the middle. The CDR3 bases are TGTGCCAGCAGCCCCCCAGGCGTCGGGGAGCTGTTTTTT. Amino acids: CASSPPGVGELFF.

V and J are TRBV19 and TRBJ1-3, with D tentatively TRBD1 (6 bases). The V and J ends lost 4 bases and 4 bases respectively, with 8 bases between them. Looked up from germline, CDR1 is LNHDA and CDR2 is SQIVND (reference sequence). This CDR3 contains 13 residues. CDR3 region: CASSSDRGNTIYF. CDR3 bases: TGTGCCAGTAGTAGCGACAGGGGAAACACCATATATTTT.

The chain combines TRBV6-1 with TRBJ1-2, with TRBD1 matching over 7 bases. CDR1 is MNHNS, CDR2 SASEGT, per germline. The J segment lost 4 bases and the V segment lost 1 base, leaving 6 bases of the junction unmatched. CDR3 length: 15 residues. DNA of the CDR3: TGTGCCAGCAGTGAAGTGACAGGGAATTTCTATGGCTACACCTTC. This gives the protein CASSEVTGNFYGYTF.

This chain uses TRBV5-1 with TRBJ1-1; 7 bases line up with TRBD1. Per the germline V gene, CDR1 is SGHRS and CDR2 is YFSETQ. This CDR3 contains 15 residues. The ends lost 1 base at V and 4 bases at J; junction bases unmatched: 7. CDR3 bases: TGCGCCAGCAGCTTGCGAGGGGGCGGTGGCACTGAAGCTTTCTTT. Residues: CASSLRGGGGTEAFF. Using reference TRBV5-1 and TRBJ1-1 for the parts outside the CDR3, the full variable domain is KAGVTQTPRYLIKTRGQQVTLSCSPISGHRSVSWYQQTPGQGLQFLFEYFSETQRNKGNFPGRFSGRQFSNSRSEMNVSTLELGDSALYLCASSLRGGGGTEAFFGQGTRLTVV.

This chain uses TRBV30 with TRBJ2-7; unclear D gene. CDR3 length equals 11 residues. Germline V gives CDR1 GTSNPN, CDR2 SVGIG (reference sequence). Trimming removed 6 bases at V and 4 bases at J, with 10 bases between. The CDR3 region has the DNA TGTGCCTGTTCAACGGTTTACGAGCAGTACTTC. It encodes CACSTVYEQYF.

The CDR3 reads CSVRGLGNTEAFF. In DNA form, the CDR3 reads TGCAGCGTTCGAGGGTTGGGGAACACTGAAGCTTTCTTT. The V call is TRBV29-1, the J call TRBJ1-1; no clear D. This CDR3 has 13 amino acids. Germline V lookup: CDR1 SQVTM, CDR2 ANQGSEA. V lost 5 bases, J lost 1 base, and 11 bases lay in between. Using reference TRBV29-1 and TRBJ1-1 for the parts outside the CDR3, the full variable domain is SAVISQKPSRDICQRGTSLTIQCQVDSQVTMMFWYRQQPGQSLTLIATANQGSEATYESGFVIDKFPISRPNLTFSTLTVSNMSPEDSSIYLCSVRGLGNTEAFFGQGTRLTVV.

In nucleotides, the CDR3 is TGCGCCAGCAGCCAGACAGGGGGCAATGAAAAACTGTTTTTT. This sequence encodes CASSQTGGNEKLFF. The chain uses TRBV4-1 and TRBJ1-4, with 10 bases aligning to TRBD1. CDR1 is MGHRA, CDR2 YSYEKL, per germline. V gave up 3 bases and J gave up 5 bases; unmatched junction bases: 0. This CDR3 is built from 14 residues.

The CDR3 DNA reads TGTGCCACCAGCAGAGATTTGGCGGGTTTTTCCTACAATGAGCAGTTCTTC. It specifies CATSRDLAGFSYNEQFF. This sequence joins TRBV15 and TRBJ2-1, with a possible D match to TRBD2 (5 bases). Looked up from germline, CDR1 is LNHNV and CDR2 is YYDKDF (reference sequence). V gave up 0 bases and J gave up 1 base, with 13 bases separating them. The CDR3 extends over 17 amino acids.

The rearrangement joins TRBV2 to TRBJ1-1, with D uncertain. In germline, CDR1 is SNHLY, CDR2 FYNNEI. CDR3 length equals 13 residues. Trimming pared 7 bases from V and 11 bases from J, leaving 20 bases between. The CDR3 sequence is CASNLNYPHRAFF. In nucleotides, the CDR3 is TGTGCCAGCAACCTTAACTACCCCCACCGGGCTTTCTTT.

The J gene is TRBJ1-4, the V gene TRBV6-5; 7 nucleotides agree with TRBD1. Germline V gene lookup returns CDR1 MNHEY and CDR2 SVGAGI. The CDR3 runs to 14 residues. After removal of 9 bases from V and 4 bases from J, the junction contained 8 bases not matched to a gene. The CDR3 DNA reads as TGTGCCAGAGATTCGGGACAGCATAATGAAAAACTGTTTTTT. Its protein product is CARDSGQHNEKLFF.